Below are 29 T cell receptor beta chains sequenced from a single sample in a study of response to subunit inactivated influenza vaccine. TCRdb passed the RT-PCR reads through MiXCR, listing each CDR3 protein once. The sample records around 850,000 distinct CDR3 sequences, about 18% being singletons. The material sequenced was PBMCs from blood, taken roughly 5 days after vaccination. The receptors here all came from a man aged 50 or older who received an inactivated influenza vaccine.

This clonotype came up a few times. The chain has TRBV4-3 and TRBJ1-6; no reliable D call. The CDR3 consists of 15 residues. Germline CDR1 LGHNA, CDR2 YSLEER. The V end lost 0 bases, the J end lost 6 bases, and 9 bases lay between the germline ends. This chain's CDR3 is CASSQDRLTNSPLHF. Here the CDR3 DNA reads TGCGCCAGCAGCCAAGACCGCCTAACTAATTCACCCCTCCACTTT.

This clonotype has just one count. The chain has TRBV4-3 and TRBJ2-2; TRBD2 matches 7 bases. CDR1 and CDR2 from the germline V gene are LGHNA and YSLEER. The length of the CDR3 is 15 residues. V lost 4 bases to trimming and J lost 7 bases; unmatched junction nucleotides: 9. The CDR3 DNA is TGCGCCAGCAGCCTAGGGCGGGAGATTGTCGGGGAGCTGTTTTTT. It is translated as CASSLGREIVGELFF.

The chain couples TRBV5-1 to TRBJ2-1, with TRBD2 identical over 7 bases. The germline V gene encodes CDR1 SGHRS and CDR2 YFSETQ. The J segment lost 4 bases and the V segment lost 2 bases, leaving 6 bases of the junction unmatched. The CDR3 consists of 15 residues. For the CDR3, the DNA is TGCGCCAGCAGCTTTTTCGCAGCGGGATACAATGAGCAGTTCTTC. This translates into CASSFFAAGYNEQFF. Full variable domain (rest looked up from reference TRBV5-1 and TRBJ2-1): KAGVTQTPRYLIKTRGQQVTLSCSPISGHRSVSWYQQTPGQGLQFLFEYFSETQRNKGNFPGRFSGRQFSNSRSEMNVSTLELGDSALYLCASSFFAAGYNEQFFGPGTRLTVL.

This clonotype was counted a few times. The chain employs TRBV15 and TRBJ2-4, with TRBD1 matching over 8 bases. V shed 4 bases, J shed 8 bases, and the junction held 1 base outside the gene matches. The CDR3 sequence is 12 residues long. Germline V gene lookup returns CDR1 LNHNV and CDR2 YYDKDF (reference sequence). CDR3 amino acids: CATSKDRDIQYF. CDR3 coding DNA: TGTGCCACCAGCAAGGACAGGGACATTCAGTACTTC. Variable domain in full (rest from reference TRBV15 and TRBJ2-4): DAMVIQNPRYQVTQFGKPVTLSCSQTLNHNVMYWYQQKSSQAPKLLFHYYDKDFNNEADTPDNFQSRRPNTSFCFLDIRSPGLGDTAMYLCATSKDRDIQYFGAGTRLSVL.

This clonotype was counted between two and nine times. The chain uses TRBV29-1 and TRBJ1-2; tentatively, D is TRBD1 (5 bases). Germline lookup yields CDR1 SQVTM and CDR2 ANQGSEA. The CDR3 totals 11 residues. V was clipped by 4 bases and J by 6 bases, with 9 bases between them. The CDR3 reads CSVARGDGYTF. The CDR3 DNA reads TGCAGCGTTGCGAGGGGAGATGGCTACACCTTC.

The V gene is TRBV24-1, the J gene TRBJ2-1; D perhaps matches TRBD2 (6 bases). This CDR3 contains 16 residues. V was clipped by 2 bases and J by 2 bases, with 12 bases between them. Germline assignment: CDR1 KGHDR and CDR2 SFDVKD. The CDR3: CATSDSFGRAYNEQFF. As DNA, the CDR3 is TGTGCCACCAGTGATTCTTTCGGGAGAGCCTACAATGAGCAGTTCTTC.

This clonotype came up once. The chain couples TRBV7-2 to TRBJ2-6; possibly TRBD1 for D (6 bases). This CDR3 region has 17 residues. V gave up 5 bases and J gave up 0 bases, with 14 bases separating them. Germline V CDR1 and CDR2: SGHTA, FQGNSA. In nucleotides, the CDR3 is TGTGCCAGCAGCCTACGACAGGCTGCCTCTGGGGCCAACGTCCTGACTTTC. Its protein is CASSLRQAASGANVLTF.

This clonotype was seen ten or more times. The DNA for the CDR3 is TGTGCCAGCAGACACGGGACAGGGGGAGAGGGCTATGGCTACACCTTC. This codes for CASRHGTGGEGYGYTF. The chain combines TRBV6-1 with TRBJ1-2; 11 bases line up with TRBD1. CDR1 and CDR2 (germline): MNHNS, SASEGT. V dropped 6 bases and J dropped 4; count of bases not matched to a gene: 10. This CDR3 contains 16 residues.

V gene TRBV5-1 combines with J gene TRBJ1-1, with D unclear. CDR3 size: 15 residues. The germline V gene has CDR1 SGHRS and CDR2 YFSETQ. V was clipped by 0 bases and J by 0 bases, with 9 bases between them. The DNA for the CDR3 is TGCGCCAGCAGCTTGGTCGCAGTCATGAACACTGAAGCTTTCTTT. This gives the protein CASSLVAVMNTEAFF.

The sample holds a few counts of this clonotype. The CDR3 loop reads CASSPILGTGESSYYGYTF. CDR3 coding DNA: TGTGCCAGCAGCCCGATACTCGGGACAGGGGAATCCTCATACTATGGCTACACCTTC. V is TRBV11-1 and J is TRBJ1-2; 10 bases are a match to TRBD1. The CDR3 totals 19 residues. Germline trimming cut 5 bases from V and 3 bases from J; bases unmatched to any gene: 18. Germline V lookup: CDR1 SGHAT, CDR2 FQDESV (reference sequence).

CDR3 sequence: CASSYSTSGRAVGTDTQYF. In DNA form, the CDR3 reads TGTGCCAGCAGTTACTCGACTAGCGGGAGGGCTGTGGGGACAGATACGCAGTATTTT. The J gene is TRBJ2-3, the V gene TRBV6-5; 14 positions match TRBD2. The ends lost 0 bases at V and 3 bases at J; junction bases unmatched: 8. The CDR3 runs 19 residues. Germline loops: CDR1 MNHEY, CDR2 SVGAGI.

The V and J genes are TRBV5-1 and TRBJ2-3, with D possibly being TRBD1 (5 bases). This CDR3 has 14 residues. Trimming took off 4 bases at V and 4 bases at J, with 13 bases between the two ends. Germline-derived CDR1 and CDR2 are SGHRS and YFSETQ. The CDR3 DNA sequence: TGCGCCAGCAGCCGGTTAGGGGCCGCAGATACGCAGTATTTT. It yields the protein CASSRLGAADTQYF.

This clonotype has just one count. Since the CDR3 does not end with the conserved phenylalanine or tryptophan, this likely comes from a read error. V and J are TRBV29-1 and TRBJ2-5; D uncertain. The germline V gene encodes CDR1 SQVTM and CDR2 ANQGSEA. The V gene lost 7 bases and the J gene lost 2 bases, with 11 bases spanning the gap. The CDR3 is 12 residues long. The CDR3 nucleotides read TGCAGCGCTCAGAGGTCTCAAGAGACCCAGTACTTA. Its protein is CSAQRSQETQYL.

CDR3 region: CASSAGIHSGNTIYF. For the CDR3, the DNA is TGTGCCAGCAGTGCCGGGATCCACTCTGGAAACACCATATATTTT. The chain carries TRBV12-3 or TRBV12-4 and TRBJ1-3, with no clear D. The V gene lost 5 bases and the J gene lost 0 bases, with 11 bases spanning the gap. CDR3 length: 15 amino acids.

The gene calls are TRBV10-3 and TRBJ2-7; weak D call: TRBD1 (5 bases). The germline gives CDR1 ENHRY, CDR2 SYGVKD. Trimming shortened V by 3 bases and J by 0 bases, and 12 bases separated the two germline ends. The CDR3 covers 15 residues. For the CDR3, the DNA is TGTGCCATCAGTGAATTCGACAGCAGCTCCTACGAGCAGTACTTC. The encoded protein is CAISEFDSSSYEQYF.

This clonotype has just a few counts. The V gene is TRBV9, the J gene TRBJ2-1, with TRBD1 identical over 10 bases. V was clipped by 4 bases and J by 7 bases; unmatched bases: 11. Per the germline V gene, CDR1 is SGDLS and CDR2 is YYNGEE. This CDR3 region has 16 residues. The CDR3 here is CASSSVVGQGSNEQFF. CDR3 coding DNA: TGTGCCAGCAGCAGCGTAGTGGGACAGGGGAGTAATGAGCAGTTCTTC.

The V gene is TRBV5-1, the J gene TRBJ2-1, with 14 bases identical to TRBD2. J was trimmed by 9 bases and V by 3 bases; bases with no gene match: 5. The germline V gene encodes CDR1 SGHRS and CDR2 YFSETQ. The CDR3 is made up of 15 amino acids. The CDR3, as DNA: TGCGCCAGCAGCTCGACTAGCGGGAGGGCCATTGAGCAGTTCTTC. This codes for CASSSTSGRAIEQFF.

This clonotype appeared a few times. The chain carries TRBV27 and TRBJ2-7; 7 nucleotides align to TRBD2. The length of the CDR3 is 16 residues. The germline V gene encodes CDR1 MNHEY and CDR2 SMNVEV (reference sequence). V was clipped by 3 bases and J by 2 bases; unmatched bases: 10. The CDR3: CASSLAGWEGPYEQYF. In nucleotides, the CDR3 is TGTGCCAGCAGTTTGGCGGGATGGGAGGGGCCCTACGAGCAGTACTTC.

The chain carries TRBV20-1 and TRBJ2-1; no reliable D call. The CDR3 has 13 residues. The germline gives CDR1 DFQATT, CDR2 SNEGSKA (reference sequence). V was pared by 4 bases and J by 2 bases, with 9 bases between. CDR3 protein: CSANLGTYNEQFF. Here the CDR3 DNA reads TGCAGTGCTAATCTAGGGACCTACAATGAGCAGTTCTTC.

V and J are TRBV6-1 and TRBJ2-7; D unclear. The CDR3 is 14 amino acids. The germline V gene has CDR1 MNHNS and CDR2 SASEGT. The V and J ends lost 6 bases and 2 bases respectively, with 14 bases between them. The CDR3 reads CASRNGRQAYEQYF. In DNA, the CDR3 is TGTGCCAGCAGAAACGGACGTCAAGCCTACGAGCAGTACTTC.

The chain combines TRBV6-2 or TRBV6-3 with TRBJ2-2, with unresolved D. The CDR3 is 14 residues long. V shed 6 bases and J shed 4 bases, with 12 bases lying between them. Germline loops: CDR1 MNHEY, CDR2 SVGEGT. The CDR3 spells CASSTGWSTGELFF. The CDR3 bases are TGTGCCAGCAGCACCGGGTGGAGCACCGGGGAGCTGTTTTTT.

There are a few counts of this clonotype. The chain has TRBV7-8 and TRBJ1-2, with D perhaps matching TRBD1 (5 bases). The V and J ends lost 1 base and 6 bases respectively, with 15 bases between them. Germline CDR1 and CDR2: SGHVS and FQNEAQ. The CDR3 spans 15 residues. The DNA for the CDR3 is TGTGCCAGCAGCTTAGTATTTGGGACGCTGGATGGCTACACCTTC. It translates to CASSLVFGTLDGYTF.

The V gene is TRBV5-6, the J gene TRBJ2-3; D remains unclear. Trimming took 4 bases from V and 4 from J, leaving 16 bases between them. Germline values: CDR1 SGHDT, CDR2 YYEEEE. This CDR3 contains 15 residues. In DNA form, the CDR3 reads TGTGCCAGCAGCGGAGACCCCGAAAGTGCAGATACGCAGTATTTT. This encodes CASSGDPESADTQYF.

The gene calls are TRBV3-1 and TRBJ2-5; no clear D. The CDR3 covers 16 residues. Per germline, CDR1 LGHDT and CDR2 YNNKEL (reference sequence). Trimming shortened V by 4 bases and J by 0 bases, and 15 bases separated the two germline ends. The CDR3 loop is CASSRGFLSYQETQYF. The DNA for the CDR3 is TGTGCCAGCAGCCGTGGATTCCTTTCGTACCAAGAGACCCAGTACTTC.

The chain carries TRBV9 and TRBJ1-2; D is uncertain. The CDR3 has 16 residues. The ends were cut back, 0 bases at V and 5 bases at J, with 17 bases in the middle. Germline loops: CDR1 SGDLS, CDR2 YYNGEE. The CDR3 sequence is CASSVASMGGDYGYTF. CDR3 coding DNA: TGTGCCAGCAGCGTAGCTTCGATGGGCGGCGATTATGGCTACACCTTC. Filled out from reference TRBV9 and TRBJ1-2, the complete variable domain reads DSGVTQTPKHLITATGQRVTLRCSPRSGDLSVYWYQQSLDQGLQFLIQYYNGEERAKGNILERFSAQQFPDLHSELNLSSLELGDSALYFCASSVASMGGDYGYTFGSGTRLTVV.

This clonotype appeared many times. V usage is TRBV28 and J usage is TRBJ2-3, with D possibly being TRBD2 (5 bases). The CDR3 has 14 amino acids. Between the trimmed V and J ends, which lost 1 base and 1 base, there was a span of 6 bases. Per the germline V gene, CDR1 is MDHEN and CDR2 is SYDVKM. CDR3 sequence (DNA): TGTGCCAGCAGTTTATTGCGGGGCACAGATACGCAGTATTTT. This codes for CASSLLRGTDTQYF. Using reference TRBV28 and TRBJ2-3 for the parts outside the CDR3, the full variable domain is DVKVTQSSRYLVKRTGEKVFLECVQDMDHENMFWYRQDPGLGLRLIYFSYDVKMKEKGDIPEGYSVSREKKERFSLILESASTNQTSMYLCASSLLRGTDTQYFGPGTRLTVL.

This clonotype was counted only a few times. The CDR3 region is CASSPAGQGFGEQFF. Here the CDR3 DNA reads TGCGCCAGCAGCCCGGCGGGACAGGGATTTGGTGAGCAGTTCTTC. The chain recombines TRBV5-1 with TRBJ2-1; TRBD1 matches at 9 bases. V lost 4 bases to trimming and J lost 9 bases; unmatched junction nucleotides: 11. This CDR3 is 15 amino acids long. Germline CDR1 SGHRS, CDR2 YFSETQ.

The chain joins TRBV28 to TRBJ1-2; 8 bases fit TRBD1. Germline CDR1 and CDR2: MDHEN and SYDVKM. With 4 bases clipped from V and 4 bases from J, the junction kept 2 bases outside the gene matches. The CDR3 totals 13 residues. This CDR3 is CASSWDRRYGYTF. The DNA of the CDR3 is TGTGCCAGCAGTTGGGACAGGCGCTATGGCTACACCTTC.

This clonotype appeared a few times. This chain joins TRBV7-8 and TRBJ2-1, with D possibly TRBD1 on 6 matching bases. V was cut by 3 bases and J by 2 bases, with 11 bases left in between. The CDR3 length is 15 residues. CDR1 and CDR2 (germline): SGHVS, FQNEAQ. The CDR3 spells CASSLVQGTYNEQFF. CDR3 bases: TGTGCCAGCAGCTTGGTACAGGGCACCTACAATGAGCAGTTCTTC.